This is a list of T cell receptor beta chains from one sample in a study of CD8 T cells in ankylosing spondylitis. TCRdb redid the calling of the 5' RACE reads with MiXCR, one entry per CDR3 protein. The sample has some 450,000 distinct CDR3 sequences; approximately 17% are singletons. The material sequenced was blood, either unsorted or a sorted T cell fraction (not recorded which). The receptors were sampled from a male donor with ankylosing spondylitis. The CDR3 runs from the conserved cysteine through the conserved F or W. D genes are given only for firm matches. The listing skips clone size in some rows; elsewhere it reads once, few, many or a size class.

d_call: NA
clone_size: many
v_call: TRBV4-2
j_call: TRBJ1-1
cdr3_aa: CASRRNTEAFF
cdr3_nt: TGTGCCAGCAGGAGAAACACTGAAGCTTTCTTT

d_call: TRBD1
clone_size: few
v_call: TRBV6-2/TRBV6-3
j_call: TRBJ2-5
cdr3_aa: CATGARDRGTETQYF
cdr3_nt: TGTGCCACAGGGGCCCGGGACAGGGGAACGGAGACCCAGTACTTC

d_call: TRBD2
clone_size: few
v_call: TRBV28
j_call: TRBJ2-7
cdr3_aa: CASSPLGEGVGEQYF
cdr3_nt: TGTGCCAGCAGTCCTTTGGGGGAGGGAGTCGGTGAGCAGTACTTC

d_call: NA
clone_size: once
v_call: TRBV7-9
j_call: TRBJ2-7
cdr3_aa: CASRGGASYEQYF
cdr3_nt: TGTGCCAGCCGAGGGGGGGCATCCTACGAGCAGTACTTC

d_call: NA
clone_size: few
v_call: TRBV28
j_call: TRBJ2-7
cdr3_aa: CASSGAKSGRLYEQYF
cdr3_nt: TGTGCCAGCAGTGGCGCTAAATCCGGGAGACTCTACGAGCAGTACTTC

d_call: NA
clone_size: few
v_call: TRBV5-8
j_call: TRBJ2-5
cdr3_aa: CASSFTGMEGETQYF
cdr3_nt: TGTGCCAGCAGCTTTACTGGTATGGAGGGTGAGACCCAGTACTTC

d_call: NA
clone_size: NA
v_call: TRBV28
j_call: TRBJ1-2
cdr3_aa: CASSGGAGRNYGYTF
cdr3_nt: TGTGCCAGCAGCGGGGGGGCAGGGCGTAACTATGGCTACACCTTC

d_call: NA
clone_size: few
v_call: TRBV6-1
j_call: TRBJ1-5
cdr3_aa: CASSDGQANQPQHF
cdr3_nt: TGTGCCAGCAGCGATGGGCAGGCCAATCAGCCCCAGCATTTT

d_call: NA
clone_size: NA
v_call: TRBV20-1
j_call: TRBJ1-3
cdr3_aa: CSAMAVPGGNTIYF
cdr3_nt: TGCAGTGCTATGGCCGTTCCGGGGGGAAACACCATATATTTT

d_call: NA
clone_size: NA
v_call: TRBV6-5
j_call: TRBJ2-1
cdr3_aa: CASSSPGVGEQFF
cdr3_nt: TGTGCCAGCAGTTCTCCGGGTGTTGGTGAGCAGTTCTTC

d_call: TRBD1
clone_size: many
v_call: TRBV18
j_call: TRBJ2-5
cdr3_aa: CASSPGGQETQYF
cdr3_nt: TGCGCCAGCAGTCCAGGGGGACAAGAGACCCAGTACTTC

d_call: TRBD2
clone_size: NA
v_call: TRBV7-9
j_call: TRBJ2-1
cdr3_aa: CASSPTSGGVNEQFF
cdr3_nt: TGTGCCAGCAGCCCGACTAGCGGGGGGGTTAATGAGCAGTTCTTC

d_call: NA
clone_size: few
v_call: TRBV4-1
j_call: TRBJ2-1
cdr3_aa: CASSSSVYEQFF
cdr3_nt: TGCGCCAGCAGCTCATCCGTCTATGAGCAGTTCTTC

d_call: TRBD1
clone_size: NA
v_call: TRBV7-2
j_call: TRBJ1-1
cdr3_aa: CASSLQGVETEAFF
cdr3_nt: TGTGCCAGCAGCTTACAGGGGGTTGAGACTGAAGCTTTCTTT

d_call: TRBD2
clone_size: few
v_call: TRBV7-2
j_call: TRBJ2-1
cdr3_aa: CASTSQGAGVKNEQFF
cdr3_nt: TGTGCCAGCACCTCCCAGGGAGCGGGAGTAAAAAATGAGCAGTTCTTC

d_call: TRBD1
clone_size: NA
v_call: TRBV5-4
j_call: TRBJ2-2
cdr3_aa: CASSLGDRTTGELFF
cdr3_nt: TGTGCCAGCAGCTTGGGGGACAGGACCACCGGGGAGCTGTTTTTT

d_call: NA
clone_size: few
v_call: TRBV6-5
j_call: TRBJ2-1
cdr3_aa: CASSYGTSNEQFF
cdr3_nt: TGTGCCAGCAGTTACGGGACATCAAATGAGCAGTTCTTC

d_call: NA
clone_size: few
v_call: TRBV3-1
j_call: TRBJ1-2
cdr3_aa: CASSQDGGFNYGYTF
cdr3_nt: TGTGCCAGCAGCCAAGATGGGGGCTTCAACTATGGCTACACCTTC

d_call: NA
clone_size: many
v_call: TRBV4-1
j_call: TRBJ1-1
cdr3_aa: CASSQDEGRMNTEAFF
cdr3_nt: TGCGCCAGCAGCCAAGACGAGGGACGGATGAACACTGAAGCTTTCTTT

d_call: NA
clone_size: few
v_call: TRBV4-3
j_call: TRBJ1-4
cdr3_aa: CASSQEGEPNEKLFF
cdr3_nt: TGCGCCAGCAGCCAAGAAGGGGAGCCAAATGAAAAACTGTTTTTT

d_call: NA
clone_size: NA
v_call: TRBV11-3
j_call: TRBJ1-2
cdr3_aa: CASSPPGGAYGYTF
cdr3_nt: TGTGCCAGCAGTCCCCCCGGGGGAGCCTATGGCTACACCTTC

d_call: TRBD2
clone_size: NA
v_call: TRBV11-3
j_call: TRBJ2-1
cdr3_aa: CASSLDRLAGAEQFF
cdr3_nt: TGTGCCAGCAGCTTAGATCGGCTAGCGGGGGCCGAGCAGTTCTTC

d_call: TRBD1
clone_size: NA
v_call: TRBV28
j_call: TRBJ2-5
cdr3_aa: CASSFLGTGGETQYF
cdr3_nt: TGTGCCAGCAGTTTCCTCGGGACAGGGGGAGAGACCCAGTACTTC

d_call: NA
clone_size: many
v_call: TRBV5-1
j_call: TRBJ2-1
cdr3_aa: CASSLTSRPYNEQFF
cdr3_nt: TGCGCCAGCAGCTTGACTAGCCGCCCCTACAATGAGCAGTTCTTC

d_call: TRBD2
clone_size: NA
v_call: TRBV6-2/TRBV6-3
j_call: TRBJ2-1
cdr3_aa: CASLPGLAGGNEQFF
cdr3_nt: TGTGCCAGCCTTCCGGGACTAGCGGGAGGGAATGAGCAGTTCTTC

d_call: TRBD1
clone_size: many
v_call: TRBV5-1
j_call: TRBJ2-1
cdr3_aa: CASSTGQVNNEQFF
cdr3_nt: TGCGCCAGCAGCACCGGACAGGTAAACAATGAGCAGTTCTTC

d_call: NA
clone_size: NA
v_call: TRBV7-2
j_call: TRBJ2-7
cdr3_aa: CASSRTQGGEQYF
cdr3_nt: TGTGCCAGCAGCCGCACGCAGGGGGGCGAGCAGTACTTC

d_call: NA
clone_size: many
v_call: TRBV10-3
j_call: TRBJ1-1
cdr3_aa: CAITEGGTEAFF
cdr3_nt: TGTGCCATCACTGAGGGTGGCACTGAAGCTTTCTTT

d_call: TRBD2
clone_size: NA
v_call: TRBV7-3
j_call: TRBJ2-1
cdr3_aa: CASSLNVAGVQGEQFF
cdr3_nt: TGTGCCAGCAGCTTAAATGTAGCGGGAGTTCAGGGTGAGCAGTTCTTC

d_call: TRBD1
clone_size: many
v_call: TRBV7-6
j_call: TRBJ1-3
cdr3_aa: CASSSPRQGVTIYF
cdr3_nt: TGTGCCAGCAGCTCACCCAGACAGGGAGTAACCATATATTTT

d_call: NA
clone_size: NA
v_call: TRBV5-1
j_call: TRBJ2-1
cdr3_aa: CASSLAAASEQFF
cdr3_nt: TGCGCCAGCAGCTTGGCCGCGGCGAGTGAGCAGTTCTTC

d_call: NA
clone_size: NA
v_call: TRBV25-1
j_call: TRBJ1-4
cdr3_aa: CASGGSGTTNEKLFF
cdr3_nt: TGTGCCAGCGGAGGATCAGGGACAACTAATGAAAAACTGTTTTTT

d_call: TRBD1
clone_size: NA
v_call: TRBV12-3/TRBV12-4
j_call: TRBJ2-5
cdr3_aa: CASSWPGQQETQYF
cdr3_nt: TGTGCCAGCAGTTGGCCGGGACAGCAAGAGACCCAGTACTTC

d_call: NA
clone_size: NA
v_call: TRBV11-2
j_call: TRBJ2-1
cdr3_aa: CASSLGGTGARGPRNEQFF
cdr3_nt: TGTGCCAGCAGCTTAGGGGGCACTGGGGCCCGGGGGCCTAGGAATGAGCAGTTCTTC

d_call: NA
clone_size: NA
v_call: TRBV25-1
j_call: TRBJ1-5
cdr3_aa: CASSSGLNQPQHF
cdr3_nt: TGTGCCAGCAGCTCGGGACTTAATCAGCCCCAGCATTTT

d_call: NA
clone_size: NA
v_call: TRBV6-5
j_call: TRBJ2-5
cdr3_aa: CASSYGWSQYF
cdr3_nt: TGTGCCAGCAGTTACGGGTGGTCCCAGTACTTC

d_call: NA
clone_size: few
v_call: TRBV6-1
j_call: TRBJ2-7
cdr3_aa: CASFPVGSYEQYF
cdr3_nt: TGTGCCAGTTTTCCGGTGGGTTCCTACGAGCAGTACTTC

d_call: TRBD1
clone_size: NA
v_call: TRBV7-7
j_call: TRBJ1-5
cdr3_aa: CASSIRGTATGYSNQPQHF
cdr3_nt: TGTGCCAGCAGCATTAGGGGGACAGCGACAGGTTATAGCAATCAGCCCCAGCATTTT

d_call: TRBD2
clone_size: NA
v_call: TRBV12-3/TRBV12-4
j_call: TRBJ2-3
cdr3_aa: CASSYSGVTTDTQYF
cdr3_nt: TGTGCCAGCAGCTATAGCGGGGTGACCACAGATACGCAGTATTTT

d_call: NA
clone_size: NA
v_call: TRBV6-5
j_call: TRBJ1-3
cdr3_aa: CASSLPGKGNTIYF
cdr3_nt: TGTGCCAGCAGTTTACCAGGGAAGGGAAACACCATATATTTT

d_call: NA
clone_size: many
v_call: TRBV12-3/TRBV12-4
j_call: TRBJ1-5
cdr3_aa: CASSHSGTSQHF
cdr3_nt: TGTGCCAGCAGCCATTCGGGGACTTCCCAGCATTTT

d_call: TRBD2
clone_size: few
v_call: TRBV5-1
j_call: TRBJ2-7
cdr3_aa: CASSLTSGAREQYF
cdr3_nt: TGCGCCAGCAGCTTGACTAGCGGGGCTCGTGAGCAGTACTTC

d_call: TRBD1
clone_size: NA
v_call: TRBV29-1
j_call: TRBJ1-5
cdr3_aa: CSVDVGGHQPQHF
cdr3_nt: TGCAGCGTAGACGTAGGGGGCCATCAGCCCCAGCATTTT

d_call: NA
clone_size: many
v_call: TRBV4-3
j_call: TRBJ1-5
cdr3_aa: CASSRDRSSNQPQHF
cdr3_nt: TGCGCCAGCAGCCGAGACAGGAGTTCCAATCAGCCCCAGCATTTT